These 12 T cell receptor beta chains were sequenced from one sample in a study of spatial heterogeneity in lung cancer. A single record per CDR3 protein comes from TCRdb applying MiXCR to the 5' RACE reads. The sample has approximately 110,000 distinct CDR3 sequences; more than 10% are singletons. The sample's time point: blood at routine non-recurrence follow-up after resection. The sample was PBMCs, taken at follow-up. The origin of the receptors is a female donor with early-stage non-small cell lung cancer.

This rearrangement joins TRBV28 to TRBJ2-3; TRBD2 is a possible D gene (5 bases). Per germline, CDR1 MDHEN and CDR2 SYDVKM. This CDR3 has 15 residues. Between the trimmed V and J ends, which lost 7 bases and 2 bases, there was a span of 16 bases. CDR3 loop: CASNRAGGLTDTQYF. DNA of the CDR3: TGTGCCAGCAATAGGGCGGGCGGGCTCACAGATACGCAGTATTTT.

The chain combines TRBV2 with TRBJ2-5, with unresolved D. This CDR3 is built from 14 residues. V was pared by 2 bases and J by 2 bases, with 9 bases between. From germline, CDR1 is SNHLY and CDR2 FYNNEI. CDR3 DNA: TGTGCCAGCAGTGAAAGGTCTAGACAAGAGACCCAGTACTTC. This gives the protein CASSERSRQETQYF.

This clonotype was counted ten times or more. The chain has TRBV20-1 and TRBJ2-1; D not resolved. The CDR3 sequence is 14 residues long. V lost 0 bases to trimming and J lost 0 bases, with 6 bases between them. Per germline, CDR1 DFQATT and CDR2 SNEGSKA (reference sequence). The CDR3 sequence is CSARDPRSYNEQFF. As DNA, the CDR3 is TGCAGTGCTAGAGATCCTCGCTCCTACAATGAGCAGTTCTTC.

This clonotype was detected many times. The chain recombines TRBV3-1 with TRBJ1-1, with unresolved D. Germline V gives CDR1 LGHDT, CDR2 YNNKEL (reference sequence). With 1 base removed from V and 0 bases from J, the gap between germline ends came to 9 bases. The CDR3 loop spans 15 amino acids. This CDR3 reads CASSQGAIMNTEAFF. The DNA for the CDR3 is TGTGCCAGCAGCCAAGGTGCTATAATGAACACTGAAGCTTTCTTT.

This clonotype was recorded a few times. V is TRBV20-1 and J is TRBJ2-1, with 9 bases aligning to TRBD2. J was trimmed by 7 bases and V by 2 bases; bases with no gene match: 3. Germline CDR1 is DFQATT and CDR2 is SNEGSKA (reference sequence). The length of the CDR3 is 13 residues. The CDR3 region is CSARFLAGNEQFF. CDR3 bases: TGCAGTGCTAGATTTCTAGCGGGGAATGAGCAGTTCTTC.

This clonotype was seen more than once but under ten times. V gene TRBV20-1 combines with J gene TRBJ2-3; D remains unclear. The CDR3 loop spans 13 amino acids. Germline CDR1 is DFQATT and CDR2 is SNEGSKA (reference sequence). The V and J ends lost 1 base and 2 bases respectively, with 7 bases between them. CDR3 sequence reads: CSARGPSTDTQYF. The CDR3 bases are TGCAGTGCTAGAGGTCCCTCCACAGATACGCAGTATTTT.

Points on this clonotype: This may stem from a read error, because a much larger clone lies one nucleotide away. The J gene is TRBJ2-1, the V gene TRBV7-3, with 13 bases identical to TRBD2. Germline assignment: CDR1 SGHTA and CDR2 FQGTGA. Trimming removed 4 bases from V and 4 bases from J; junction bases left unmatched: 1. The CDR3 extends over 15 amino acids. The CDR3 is CASSSGLAGYNEQFF. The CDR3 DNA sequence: TGTGCCAGCAGCTCGGGACTAGCGGGATACAATGAGCAGTTCTTC.

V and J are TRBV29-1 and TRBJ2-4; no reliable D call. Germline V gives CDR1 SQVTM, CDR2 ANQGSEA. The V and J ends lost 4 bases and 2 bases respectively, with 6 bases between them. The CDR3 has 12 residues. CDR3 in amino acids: CSVVGSKNIQYF. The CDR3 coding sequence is TGCAGCGTTGTAGGTTCCAAAAACATTCAGTACTTC.

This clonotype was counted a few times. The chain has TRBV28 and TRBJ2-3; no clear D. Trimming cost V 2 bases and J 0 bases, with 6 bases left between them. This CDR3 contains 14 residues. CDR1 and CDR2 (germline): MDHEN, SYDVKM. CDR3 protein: CASSLIISTDTQYF. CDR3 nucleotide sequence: TGTGCCAGCAGTTTAATTATCAGCACAGATACGCAGTATTTT.

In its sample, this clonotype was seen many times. The CDR3 DNA is TGCGCCAGCAGCTTGGTCGGCGCCTCTGGAAACACCATATATTTT. This translates into CASSLVGASGNTIYF. This chain connects TRBV5-1 to TRBJ1-3; D is undetermined. With 0 bases removed from V and 0 bases from J, the gap between germline ends came to 7 bases. This CDR3 has 15 residues. Germline CDR1 is SGHRS and CDR2 is YFSETQ.

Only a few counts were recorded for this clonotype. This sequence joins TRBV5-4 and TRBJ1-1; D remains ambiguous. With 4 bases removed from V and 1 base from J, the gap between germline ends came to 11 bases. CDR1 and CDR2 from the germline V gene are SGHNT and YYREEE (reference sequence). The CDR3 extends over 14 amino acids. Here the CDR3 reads CASSRTRGNTEAFF. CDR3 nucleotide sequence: TGTGCCAGCAGCCGAACACGGGGGAACACTGAAGCTTTCTTT.

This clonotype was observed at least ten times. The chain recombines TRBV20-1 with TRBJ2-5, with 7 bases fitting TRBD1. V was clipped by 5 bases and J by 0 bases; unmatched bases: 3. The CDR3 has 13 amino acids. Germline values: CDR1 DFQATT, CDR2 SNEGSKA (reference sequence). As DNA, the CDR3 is TGCAGTGCTGAACAGGGGAACCAAGAGACCCAGTACTTC. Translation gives CSAEQGNQETQYF.